The TCR beta chain under discussion was sequenced for a study of blood T cell repertoires in COVID-19. Trimming took off 3 bases at V and 5 bases at J, with 14 bases between the two ends. This CDR3 comprises 14 residues. CDR1 is DFQATT, CDR2 SNEGSKA, per germline (reference sequence). The method was immunoSEQ multiplex PCR; TCRdb's version includes in-frame clones alone and lacks a portion of them. Here the sample spans around 110,000 clones, 70% to 85% being singletons. Sequenced material: peripheral blood. This clonotype was obtained from a woman in her seventies with acute or convalescent COVID-19. This chain joins TRBV20-1 and TRBJ1-5, with D perhaps TRBD1 (6 bases). CDR3 region: CSASRVKGDQPQHF. For the CDR3, the DNA is TGCAGTGCTAGTAGGGTAAAGGGGGATCAGCCCCAGCATTTT.